Below are 13 T cell receptor beta chains sequenced from a single sample in a study of blood T cell repertoires in COVID-19. Using immunoSEQ multiplex PCR, the repertoire was profiled, and TCRdb retains in-frame clones only, with some absent. Among around 210,000 clones listed, around 85% were seen once. Sequences were obtained from peripheral blood. Every receptor here comes from a woman in her sixties or seventies with acute or convalescent COVID-19.

V usage is TRBV18 and J usage is TRBJ2-3; a weak D match, TRBD1 (5 bases). V was clipped by 6 bases and J by 6 bases, with 13 bases between them. The CDR3 consists of 13 residues. Germline V gene sequence: CDR1 KGHSH, CDR2 LQKENI. Here the CDR3 DNA reads TGTGCCAGCTCCCAAGGGGTAGTGGATACGCAGTATTTT. Translating it yields CASSQGVVDTQYF.

The rearrangement uses TRBV6-1 and TRBJ2-3; D is possibly TRBD1 (6 bases). The germline V and J ends were trimmed by 3 bases and 0 bases, with 16 bases remaining between them. The CDR3 is made up of 17 amino acids. Germline CDR1 and CDR2: MNHNS and SASEGT. The CDR3 region has the DNA TGTGCCAGCAGTGATAGACGGTGGGGGCATAGCACAGATACGCAGTATTTT. This sequence encodes CASSDRRWGHSTDTQYF.

This rearrangement joins TRBV19 to TRBJ2-1; TRBD2 might be the D (6 bases). CDR1 and CDR2 from the germline V gene are LNHDA and SQIVND (reference sequence). V was cut by 5 bases and J by 0 bases, with 14 bases left in between. This CDR3 contains 16 residues. The CDR3 is CASSGRDSYSYNEQFF. DNA for the CDR3: TGTGCCAGTAGTGGACGGGACTCCTACTCCTACAATGAGCAGTTCTTC.

The V call is TRBV19, the J call TRBJ2-7; possible D gene TRBD2, 6 bases. Germline CDR1 LNHDA, CDR2 SQIVND (reference sequence). The CDR3 loop spans 14 amino acids. V lost 3 bases and J 2 bases, leaving 11 bases between the germline ends. CDR3 in amino acids: CASSIFAGPYEQYF. The CDR3 nucleotides read TGTGCCAGTAGTATCTTTGCGGGGCCCTACGAGCAGTACTTC. The whole variable domain, filled in from reference TRBV19 and TRBJ2-7, reads DGGITQSPKYLFRKEGQNVTLSCEQNLNHDAMYWYRQDPGQGLRLIYYSQIVNDFQKGDIAEGYSVSREKKESFPLTVTSAQKNPTAFYLCASSIFAGPYEQYFGPGTRLTVT.

The V and J genes are TRBV5-4 and TRBJ2-7; a weak D match, TRBD1 (5 bases). CDR1 and CDR2 (germline): SGHNT, YYREEE (reference sequence). The length of the CDR3 is 14 residues. The V gene lost 2 bases and the J gene lost 0 bases, with 9 bases spanning the gap. The CDR3 protein is CASSFKGVSYEQYF. The CDR3 DNA follows: TGTGCCAGCAGCTTTAAAGGGGTCTCCTACGAGCAGTACTTC. The whole variable domain, filled in from reference TRBV5-4 and TRBJ2-7, reads ETGVTQSPTHLIKTRGQQVTLRCSSQSGHNTVSWYQQALGQGPQFIFQYYREEENGRGNFPPRFSGLQFPNYSSELNVNALELDDSALYLCASSFKGVSYEQYFGPGTRLTVT.

This clone was seen a single time. The V call is TRBV5-8, the J call TRBJ1-5; D unclear. CDR3 length equals 15 residues. CDR1 is SGHTS, CDR2 YDEGEE, per germline. Trimming took 6 bases from V and 6 from J, leaving 19 bases between them. The CDR3 nucleotides read TGTGCCAGCAACCTGGGCGCAGGCGTGGGTCAGCCCCAGCATTTT. It is translated as CASNLGAGVGQPQHF.

The V and J genes are TRBV6-1 and TRBJ1-2; D might be TRBD1 (5 bases). V dropped 1 base and J dropped 4 bases, with 13 bases sitting between them. Germline V CDR1 and CDR2: MNHNS, SASEGT. This CDR3 spans 15 amino acids. The CDR3 is CASSEGSGGFYGYTF. In nucleotides, the CDR3 is TGTGCCAGCAGTGAAGGGTCCGGGGGGTTCTATGGCTACACCTTC.

This clone was seen once. This chain uses TRBV3-1 (or the pseudogene TRBV3-2) with TRBJ2-2; 7 bases fit TRBD1. Trimming removed 4 bases from V and 7 bases from J; junction bases left unmatched: 6. The CDR3 has 14 amino acids. Germline values: CDR1 LGHDT, CDR2 YNNKEL (reference sequence). The CDR3 loop is CASSPGQVGGELFF. In DNA form, the CDR3 reads TGTGCCAGCAGCCCAGGACAGGTCGGCGGGGAGCTGTTTTTT.

V is TRBV6-2 or TRBV6-3 and J is TRBJ2-5, with a tentative D call TRBD2 (6 bases). This CDR3 region has 11 residues. CDR1 is MNHEY and CDR2 is SVGEGT in the germline V gene. The V and J ends lost 4 bases and 9 bases respectively, with 9 bases between them. The CDR3 DNA is TGTGCCAGCAGTTGGAGGGGCCCCCAGTACTTC. Amino acids: CASSWRGPQYF.

The chain uses TRBV5-5 and TRBJ2-2; D is undetermined. Germline values: CDR1 SGHKS, CDR2 YYEKEE (reference sequence). The CDR3 is 11 residues long. V was cut by 5 bases and J by 8 bases, with 7 bases left in between. CDR3 amino acids: CASSLAGELFF. Here the CDR3 DNA reads TGTGCCAGCAGTTTAGCAGGGGAGCTGTTTTTT.

The chain joins TRBV19 to TRBJ2-1; TRBD2 aligns across 10 bases. Trimming removed 7 bases from V and 10 bases from J; junction bases left unmatched: 10. Per the germline V gene, CDR1 is LNHDA and CDR2 is SQIVND (reference sequence). The CDR3 covers 14 residues. DNA of the CDR3: TGTGCCAGTAAAGGGCTAGCGGGAGTAGGCGAGCAGTTCTTC. This sequence encodes CASKGLAGVGEQFF.

V is TRBV7-9 and J is TRBJ2-2, with a weak D call TRBD2 (6 bases). This CDR3 has 15 amino acids. Trimming removed 1 base from V and 5 bases from J, with 11 bases in between. Germline V lookup: CDR1 SEHNR, CDR2 FQNEAQ (reference sequence). The CDR3, as DNA: TGTGCCAGCAGCTTAGTGATTGGGGGGACCGGGGAGCTGTTTTTT. This codes for CASSLVIGGTGELFF.

This clone was observed a handful of times. This sequence joins TRBV3-1 (or the pseudogene TRBV3-2) and TRBJ1-1; 7 bases agree with TRBD1. The ends lost 3 bases at V and 5 bases at J; junction bases unmatched: 9. CDR3 size: 15 residues. Germline V lookup: CDR1 LGHDT, CDR2 YNNKEL (reference sequence). In nucleotides, the CDR3 is TGTGCCAGCAGCCAGGGGACAGCCCGGGGAACTGAAGCTTTCTTT. Protein sequence: CASSQGTARGTEAFF.